The 22 T cell receptor beta chains presented below share a single source sample, sequenced in a study of T-cell memory formation after mild COVID-19. Using its own MiXCR run on the 5' RACE reads, TCRdb lists one record per CDR3 protein. The repertoire has some 310,000 distinct CDR3 sequences, 20% to 25% of them found once; the top ten carry around 20%. The specimen sequenced was PBMCs or a T cell subset sorted from them (not recorded which). These receptors originate from a man between 18 and 35 years old who had mild COVID-19 (a few samples of this study predate the infection). Cell type and time point are not known.

The rearrangement joins TRBV30 to TRBJ1-1; 7 bases are shared with TRBD1. CDR1 is GTSNPN, CDR2 SVGIG, per germline (reference sequence). CDR3 size: 13 residues. Losses at the gene ends were 6 bases for V and 3 bases for J; bases not matched to a gene: 7. CDR3 sequence reads: CACNRGSYTEAFF. The CDR3 DNA is TGTGCCTGCAACAGGGGTTCTTACACTGAAGCTTTCTTT.

The chain combines TRBV5-1 with TRBJ2-4; 12 nucleotides line up with TRBD2. This CDR3 has 16 amino acids. Germline values: CDR1 SGHRS, CDR2 YFSETQ. The V segment lost 1 base and the J segment 8 bases; nucleotides outside the gene matches: 7. CDR3 bases: TGCGCCAGCAGCTTGCCGGGACTAGCGGGCGGTGACATTCAGTACTTC. Protein sequence: CASSLPGLAGGDIQYF.

This clonotype was seen only a few times. The genes are TRBV7-9 and TRBJ1-1; the D gene is possibly TRBD1 (5 bases). CDR3 length: 16 residues. V gave up 6 bases and J gave up 0 bases, with 17 bases separating them. CDR1 is SEHNR, CDR2 FQNEAQ, per germline (reference sequence). The CDR3 loop is CASSPGTFFMNTEAFF. The CDR3 nucleotides are TGTGCCAGCAGTCCCGGGACCTTTTTCATGAACACTGAAGCTTTCTTT.

The rearrangement uses TRBV27 and TRBJ1-1; D is undetermined. The CDR3 is made up of 15 amino acids. Looked up from germline, CDR1 is MNHEY and CDR2 is SMNVEV (reference sequence). Trimming removed 0 bases at V and 4 bases at J, with 12 bases between. CDR3 region: CASSLSPGLVTEAFF. DNA of the CDR3: TGTGCCAGCAGTTTATCTCCAGGCCTAGTCACTGAAGCTTTCTTT.

This clonotype was counted ten times or more. The chain links TRBV7-3 to TRBJ1-1; 9 bases are a match to TRBD1. The junction had 4 bases not matched to a gene; V was cut back by 5 bases and J by 3 bases. The CDR3 length is 14 residues. Per germline, CDR1 SGHTA and CDR2 FQGTGA. CDR3 sequence reads: CASSPGQGHTEAFF. CDR3 coding DNA: TGTGCCAGCAGCCCGGGACAGGGTCACACTGAAGCTTTCTTT.

This clonotype was counted ten times or more. This rearrangement joins TRBV28 to TRBJ1-5, with D unclear. V was clipped by 3 bases and J by 3 bases, with 6 bases between them. The CDR3 length is 13 residues. The germline V gene encodes CDR1 MDHEN and CDR2 SYDVKM. CDR3: CASSLRYNQPQHF. CDR3 in DNA: TGTGCCAGCAGTTTGAGGTACAATCAGCCCCAGCATTTT.

This clonotype was detected only a few times. J is TRBJ2-5 and V is TRBV7-2, with 7 bases that match TRBD1. The CDR3 has 14 amino acids. V was clipped by 3 bases and J by 5 bases; unmatched bases: 6. Germline V lookup: CDR1 SGHTA, CDR2 FQGNSA. The CDR3 DNA sequence: TGTGCCAGCAGCTTTTTCAGGGGGTTGGAGACCCAGTACTTC. Its protein is CASSFFRGLETQYF.

This clonotype has just a few counts. The rearrangement uses TRBV9 and TRBJ2-5; the D gene is possibly TRBD2 (5 bases). With 0 bases removed from V and 9 bases from J, the gap between germline ends came to 15 bases. The CDR3 runs to 14 residues. The germline V gene has CDR1 SGDLS and CDR2 YYNGEE. The CDR3 DNA is TGTGCCAGCAGCGTAGACCAGGTGGGCGGGCCCCAGTACTTC. Encoded protein: CASSVDQVGGPQYF. The full variable domain, rest sourced from reference TRBV9 and TRBJ2-5, is DSGVTQTPKHLITATGQRVTLRCSPRSGDLSVYWYQQSLDQGLQFLIQYYNGEERAKGNILERFSAQQFPDLHSELNLSSLELGDSALYFCASSVDQVGGPQYFGPGTRLLVL.

This clonotype was picked up a small number of times. The rearrangement links TRBV19 to TRBJ1-1; D might be TRBD1 (5 bases). V was pared by 7 bases and J by 5 bases, with 17 bases between. CDR3 length equals 14 residues. CDR1 is LNHDA and CDR2 is SQIVND in the germline V gene (reference sequence). DNA of the CDR3: TGTGCCAGTAACAACAGGCCGGAGAAGACTGAAGCTTTCTTT. This translates into CASNNRPEKTEAFF.

The chain combines TRBV5-6 with TRBJ1-2, with 10 bases identical to TRBD1. From germline, CDR1 is SGHDT and CDR2 YYEEEE. This CDR3 spans 16 amino acids. J lost 4 bases, V lost 3 bases, and 9 bases had no gene match. In DNA, the CDR3 is TGTGCCAGCAGCTCCTCCGCGGACAGGGGGGGCTATGGCTACACCTTC. Translation: CASSSSADRGGYGYTF.

This clonotype was picked up a small number of times. The chain couples TRBV6-5 to TRBJ2-2, with 8 nucleotides matching TRBD2. V lost 0 bases, J lost 4 bases, and 4 bases stayed unmatched. Germline V lookup: CDR1 MNHEY, CDR2 SVGAGI. The CDR3 is made up of 16 amino acids. CDR3 sequence (DNA): TGTGCCAGCAGTTACTCCGCGGGGGGTGTCACCGGGGAGCTGTTTTTT. Its translation is CASSYSAGGVTGELFF.

This clonotype has more than one count but fewer than ten. This chain connects TRBV7-2 to TRBJ2-5; no clear D. The CDR3 is 13 residues long. Germline CDR1 reads SGHTA; CDR2 reads FQGNSA. V lost 4 bases, J lost 3 bases, and 9 bases lay in between. In DNA form, the CDR3 reads TGTGCCAGCAGCTCTTACCTCGAAGAGACCCAGTACTTC. It codes for CASSSYLEETQYF.

This clonotype has at least ten counts. The chain uses TRBV20-1 and TRBJ1-2; D remains unclear. V was clipped by 0 bases and J by 5 bases, with 7 bases between them. The CDR3 consists of 12 residues. Germline values: CDR1 DFQATT, CDR2 SNEGSKA (reference sequence). DNA of the CDR3: TGCAGTGCTAGAGAGAACCGTTATGGCTACACCTTC. This encodes CSARENRYGYTF.

This clonotype was seen many times. The chain couples TRBV12-3 or TRBV12-4 to TRBJ2-2; D not resolved. The length of the CDR3 is 13 residues. V lost 2 bases to trimming and J lost 6 bases, with 7 bases between them. The CDR3 sequence: CASSLNRAGELFF. The CDR3 DNA sequence: TGTGCCAGCAGTTTAAATCGGGCCGGGGAGCTGTTTTTT.

This clonotype was counted between two and nine times. V and J are TRBV20-1 and TRBJ1-2, with a possible D match to TRBD1 (6 bases). The germline gives CDR1 DFQATT, CDR2 SNEGSKA (reference sequence). This CDR3 region has 12 residues. V was shortened by 4 bases and J by 3 bases, with 9 bases between the two germline ends. The CDR3 region is CSAKDSYYGYTF. CDR3 bases: TGCAGTGCTAAGGACAGCTACTATGGCTACACCTTC.

This clonotype was detected only a few times. This sequence joins TRBV5-1 and TRBJ2-2; D is possibly TRBD1 or TRBD2 (6 bases each). The CDR3 totals 18 residues. Deletions cut 0 bases from V and 0 bases from J, with 15 bases between. CDR1 and CDR2 (germline): SGHRS, YFSETQ. The CDR3 protein is CASSLGSIGGSNTGELFF. CDR3 nucleotides: TGCGCCAGCAGCTTGGGCTCGATAGGGGGGTCGAACACCGGGGAGCTGTTTTTT.

J is TRBJ1-6 and V is TRBV6-2 or TRBV6-3; D gene ambiguous. V gave up 6 bases and J gave up 9 bases, with 9 bases separating them. The CDR3 is 12 residues long. Germline assignment: CDR1 MNHEY and CDR2 SVGEGT. The CDR3 nucleotides are TGTGCCAGCAGCTTGCAAGCTTCACCCCTCCACTTT. It encodes CASSLQASPLHF.

This rearrangement joins TRBV5-6 to TRBJ2-7, with D perhaps matching TRBD1 (6 bases). There are 14 residues in the CDR3. CDR1 and CDR2 (germline): SGHDT, YYEEEE. V lost 4 bases to trimming and J lost 2 bases, with 13 bases between them. For the CDR3, the DNA is TGTGCCAGCAGCCGGACAGCCGCTCCCTACGAGCAGTACGTC. Translation: CASSRTAAPYEQYV.

The rearrangement links TRBV4-1 to TRBJ2-2; D may be TRBD2 (6 bases). The CDR3 is 17 amino acids. Trimming took 3 bases from V and 2 from J, leaving 16 bases between them. In germline, CDR1 is MGHRA, CDR2 YSYEKL. The CDR3 DNA reads as TGCGCCAGCAGCCATCCCAAGGGAGGTGGAAACACCGGGGAGCTGTTTTTT. It translates to CASSHPKGGGNTGELFF.

This clonotype turned up a few times. V is TRBV6-1 and J is TRBJ2-1, with TRBD2 matching 7 bases. The V and J ends lost 2 bases and 5 bases, in that order; junction bases with no gene match: 6. The CDR3 has 15 residues. The germline V gene encodes CDR1 MNHNS and CDR2 SASEGT. The CDR3 DNA sequence: TGTGCCAGCAGTGAAACCCGGGACTACAACAATGAGCAGTTCTTC. Its translation: CASSETRDYNNEQFF.

This clonotype was counted only a few times. The chain employs TRBV19 and TRBJ2-7; 10 bases are a match to TRBD1. The J segment lost 2 bases and the V segment lost 7 bases, leaving 5 bases of the junction unmatched. This CDR3 contains 14 residues. Per germline, CDR1 LNHDA and CDR2 SQIVND (reference sequence). CDR3 coding DNA: TGTGCCAGTACCACCGGACAGGGGGCCTACGAGCAGTACTTC. It yields the protein CASTTGQGAYEQYF.

This clonotype has a single count. A much larger clone sits a single nucleotide away, making a read error possible. The chain is built from TRBV20-1 and TRBJ1-5; no firm D call. The CDR3 covers 12 residues. V was shortened by 5 bases and J by 3 bases, with 8 bases between the two germline ends. Germline lookup yields CDR1 DFQATT and CDR2 SNEGSKA (reference sequence). The chain's CDR3 is CSAEGINQPQHF. The CDR3 DNA follows: TGCAGTGCTGAGGGCATCAATCAGCCCCAGCATTTT.